This T cell receptor (beta chain) was captured by sequencing in a study of cytomegalovirus exposure and HLA in healthy donors. Study-wide results and caveats: There were some public TCRs occurring in many donors, but most TCR sequences were rare. That first-cohort TCR clusters tended to co-occur in the approximately 110 validation repertoires was found in a later analysis. Researchers counted 164 TCR beta chains as cytomegalovirus-associated. Among the CMV-associated chains, three were confirmed in vitro as specific for CMV antigens.

Sequenced by immunoSEQ multiplex PCR; TCRdb stores in-frame clones only, minus some. Of about 160,000 clones detected, around 85% appear once; the ten largest clones hold 4.5% to 7%. Worth noting for this clone: Its antigen is not identified.

This clonotype was obtained from a young woman in good health and CMV-seronegative. Sequenced: PBMCs.

CDR3 residues: CASTLDISTGELFF. The CDR3 nucleotides read TGTGCCAGTACCCTTGACATCTCCACCGGGGAGCTGTTTTTT. The chain carries TRBV19 and TRBJ2-2; D remains ambiguous. The CDR3 length is 14 residues. From germline, CDR1 is LNHDA and CDR2 SQIVND (reference sequence). Trimming took off 7 bases at V and 4 bases at J, with 13 bases between the two ends.